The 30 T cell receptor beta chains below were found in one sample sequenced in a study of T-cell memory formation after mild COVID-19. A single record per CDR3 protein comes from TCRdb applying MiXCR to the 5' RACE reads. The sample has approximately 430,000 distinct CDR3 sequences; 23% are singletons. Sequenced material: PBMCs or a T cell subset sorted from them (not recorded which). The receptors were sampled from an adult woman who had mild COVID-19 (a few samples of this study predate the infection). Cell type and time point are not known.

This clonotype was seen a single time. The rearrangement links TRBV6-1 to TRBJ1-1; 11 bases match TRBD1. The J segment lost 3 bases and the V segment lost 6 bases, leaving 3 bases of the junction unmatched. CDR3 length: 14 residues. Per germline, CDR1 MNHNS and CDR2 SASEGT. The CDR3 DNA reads TGTGCCAGCAGAGGACAGGGGGCGTACACTGAAGCTTTCTTT. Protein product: CASRGQGAYTEAFF.

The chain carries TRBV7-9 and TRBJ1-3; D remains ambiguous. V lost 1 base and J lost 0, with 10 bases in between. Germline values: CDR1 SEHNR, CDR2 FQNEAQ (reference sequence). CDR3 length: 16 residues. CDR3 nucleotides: TGTGCCAGCAGCTTAGGAGGACGGAGCTCTGGAAACACCATATATTTT. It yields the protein CASSLGGRSSGNTIYF.

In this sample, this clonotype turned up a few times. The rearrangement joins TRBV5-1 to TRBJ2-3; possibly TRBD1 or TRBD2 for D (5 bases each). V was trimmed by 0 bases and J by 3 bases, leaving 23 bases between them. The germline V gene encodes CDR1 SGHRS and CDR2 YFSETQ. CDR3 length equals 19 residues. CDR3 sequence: CASSLASIRGLSHTDTQYF. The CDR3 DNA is TGCGCCAGCAGCTTGGCCAGTATTCGGGGCCTGAGTCATACAGATACGCAGTATTTT.

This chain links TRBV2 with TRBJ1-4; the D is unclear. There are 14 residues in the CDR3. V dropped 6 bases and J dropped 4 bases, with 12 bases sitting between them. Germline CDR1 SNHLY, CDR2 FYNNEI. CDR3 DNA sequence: TGTGCCAGCAGCGGAACAGAGTTTAATGAAAAACTGTTTTTT. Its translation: CASSGTEFNEKLFF.

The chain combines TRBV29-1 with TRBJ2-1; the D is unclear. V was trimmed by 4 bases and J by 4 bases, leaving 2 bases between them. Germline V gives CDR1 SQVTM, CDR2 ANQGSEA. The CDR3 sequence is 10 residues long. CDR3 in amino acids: CSVVYNEQFF. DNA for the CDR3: TGCAGCGTTGTGTACAATGAGCAGTTCTTC.

CDR3 coding DNA: TGTGCCAGCAGCCAAACCGGGGAGGCAGATACGCAGTATTTT. Encoded protein: CASSQTGEADTQYF. J is TRBJ2-3 and V is TRBV3-1; weak D call: TRBD2 (6 bases). Trimming removed 2 bases from V and 4 bases from J, with 10 bases in between. This CDR3 has 14 residues. Germline V gives CDR1 LGHDT, CDR2 YNNKEL (reference sequence).

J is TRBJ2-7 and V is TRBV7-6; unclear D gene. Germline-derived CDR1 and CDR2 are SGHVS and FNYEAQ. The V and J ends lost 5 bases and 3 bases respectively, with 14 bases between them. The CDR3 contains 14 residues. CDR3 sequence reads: CASSPEVGFYEQYF. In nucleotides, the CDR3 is TGTGCCAGCAGCCCTGAGGTCGGATTCTACGAGCAGTACTTC.

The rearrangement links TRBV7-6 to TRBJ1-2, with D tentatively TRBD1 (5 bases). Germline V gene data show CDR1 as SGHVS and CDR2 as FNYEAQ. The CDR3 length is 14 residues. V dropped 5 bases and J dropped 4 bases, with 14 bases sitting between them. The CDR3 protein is CASSPGSGSYGYTF. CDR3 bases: TGTGCCAGCAGCCCCGGGTCAGGGAGCTATGGCTACACCTTC.

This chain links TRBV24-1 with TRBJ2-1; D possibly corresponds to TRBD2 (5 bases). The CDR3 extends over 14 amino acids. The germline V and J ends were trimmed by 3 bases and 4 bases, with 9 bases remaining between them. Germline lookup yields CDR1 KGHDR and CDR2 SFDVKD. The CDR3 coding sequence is TGTGCCACCAGTGATCACGGGATGTACAATGAGCAGTTCTTC. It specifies CATSDHGMYNEQFF.

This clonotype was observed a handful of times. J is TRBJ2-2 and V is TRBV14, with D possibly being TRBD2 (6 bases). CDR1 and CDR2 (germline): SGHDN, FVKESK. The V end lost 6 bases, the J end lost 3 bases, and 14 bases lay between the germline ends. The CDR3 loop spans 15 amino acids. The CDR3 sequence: CASSPEGLYTGELFF. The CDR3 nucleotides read TGTGCCAGCAGTCCGGAGGGCCTATACACCGGGGAGCTGTTTTTT. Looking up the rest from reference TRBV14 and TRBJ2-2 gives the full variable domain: EAGVTQFPSHSVIEKGQTVTLRCDPISGHDNLYWYRRVMGKEIKFLLHFVKESKQDESGMPNNRFLAERTGGTYSTLKVQPAELEDSGVYFCASSPEGLYTGELFFGEGSRLTVL.

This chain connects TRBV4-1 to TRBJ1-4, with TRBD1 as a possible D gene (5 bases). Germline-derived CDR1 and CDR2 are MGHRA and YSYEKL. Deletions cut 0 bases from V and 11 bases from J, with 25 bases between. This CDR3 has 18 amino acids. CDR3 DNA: TGCGCCAGCAGCCAAGAAGGGCCGTTCGGGGGGTTTTTTGCGAAACTGTTTTTT. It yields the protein CASSQEGPFGGFFAKLFF.

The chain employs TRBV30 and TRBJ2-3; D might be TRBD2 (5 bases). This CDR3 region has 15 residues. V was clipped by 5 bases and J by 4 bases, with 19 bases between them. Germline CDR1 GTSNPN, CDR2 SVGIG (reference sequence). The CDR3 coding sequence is TGTGCCTGGCAGCAACTAGAATTGTTACCAGATACGCAGTATTTT. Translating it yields CAWQQLELLPDTQYF.

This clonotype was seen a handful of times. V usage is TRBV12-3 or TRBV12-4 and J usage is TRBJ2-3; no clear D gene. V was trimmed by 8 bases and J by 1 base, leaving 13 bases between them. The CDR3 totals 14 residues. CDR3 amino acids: CASVRSSRTDTQYF. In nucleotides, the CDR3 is TGTGCCAGCGTCAGGAGTTCTCGCACAGATACGCAGTATTTT.

The CDR3 sequence: CASSLQGNSNQPQHF. The CDR3, as DNA: TGCGCCAGCAGCTTACAGGGAAACAGCAATCAGCCCCAGCATTTT. J is TRBJ1-5 and V is TRBV5-1, with D maybe TRBD1 (6 bases). Germline CDR1 is SGHRS and CDR2 is YFSETQ. The CDR3 totals 15 residues. V lost 2 bases and J lost 1, with 10 bases in between.

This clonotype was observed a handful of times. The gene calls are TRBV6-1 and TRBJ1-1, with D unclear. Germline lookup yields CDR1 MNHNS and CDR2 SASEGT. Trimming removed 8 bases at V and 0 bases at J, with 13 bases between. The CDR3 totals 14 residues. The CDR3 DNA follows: TGTGCCAGCCAATTAGGAATAGTGAACACTGAAGCTTTCTTT. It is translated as CASQLGIVNTEAFF.

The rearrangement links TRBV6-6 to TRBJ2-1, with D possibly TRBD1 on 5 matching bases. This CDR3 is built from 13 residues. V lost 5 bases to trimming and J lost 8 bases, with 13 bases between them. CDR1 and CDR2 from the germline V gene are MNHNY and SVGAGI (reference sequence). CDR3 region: CASSASRGDEQFF. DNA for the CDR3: TGTGCCAGCAGTGCAAGTAGGGGTGATGAGCAGTTCTTC.

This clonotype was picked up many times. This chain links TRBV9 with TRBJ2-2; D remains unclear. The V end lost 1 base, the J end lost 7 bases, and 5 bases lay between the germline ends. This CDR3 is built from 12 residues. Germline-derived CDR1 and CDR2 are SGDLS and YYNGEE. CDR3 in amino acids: CASSVFIGELFF. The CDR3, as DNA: TGTGCCAGCAGCGTATTTATCGGGGAGCTGTTTTTT.

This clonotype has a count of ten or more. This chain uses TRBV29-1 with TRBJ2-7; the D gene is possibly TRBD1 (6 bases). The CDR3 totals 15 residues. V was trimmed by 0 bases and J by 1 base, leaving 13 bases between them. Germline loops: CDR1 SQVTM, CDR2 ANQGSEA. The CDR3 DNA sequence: TGCAGCGTTGAAGAAGCGACAGGCTTTTCCTACGAGCAGTACTTC. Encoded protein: CSVEEATGFSYEQYF.

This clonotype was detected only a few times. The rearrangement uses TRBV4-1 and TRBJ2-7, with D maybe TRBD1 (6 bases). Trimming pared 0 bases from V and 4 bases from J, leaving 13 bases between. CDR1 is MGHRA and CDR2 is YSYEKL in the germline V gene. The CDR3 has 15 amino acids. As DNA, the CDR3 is TGCGCCAGCAGCCAAGATTACCCAGGGGCTTACGAGCAGTACTTC. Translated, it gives CASSQDYPGAYEQYF.

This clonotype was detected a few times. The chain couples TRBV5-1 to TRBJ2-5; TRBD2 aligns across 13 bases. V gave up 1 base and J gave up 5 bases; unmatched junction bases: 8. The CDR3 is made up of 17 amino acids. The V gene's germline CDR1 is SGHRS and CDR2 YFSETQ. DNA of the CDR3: TGCGCCAGCAGCTTGTATGGACTAGCGGGGGTCGAGGAGACCCAGTACTTC. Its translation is CASSLYGLAGVEETQYF.

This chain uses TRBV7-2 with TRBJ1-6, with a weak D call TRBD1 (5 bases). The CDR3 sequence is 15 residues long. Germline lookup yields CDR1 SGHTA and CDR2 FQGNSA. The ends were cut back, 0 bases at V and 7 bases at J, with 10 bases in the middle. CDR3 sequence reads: CASSLASRENSPLHF. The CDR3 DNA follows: TGTGCCAGCAGCTTAGCCTCCAGGGAGAATTCACCCCTCCACTTT.

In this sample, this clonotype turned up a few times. CDR3 amino acids: CASSPTSNNEQFF. CDR3 nucleotide sequence: TGTGCCAGCAGCCCTACTAGCAACAATGAGCAGTTCTTC. This rearrangement joins TRBV7-9 to TRBJ2-1, with D possibly matching TRBD2 (6 bases). CDR1 is SEHNR, CDR2 FQNEAQ, per germline (reference sequence). Trimming stripped 5 bases from V and 5 bases from J, with 10 bases between. CDR3 length: 13 amino acids. Complete variable domain (other parts from reference TRBV7-9 and TRBJ2-1): DTGVSQNPRHKITKRGQNVTFRCDPISEHNRLYWYRQTLGQGPEFLTYFQNEAQLEKSRLLSDRFSAERPKGSFSTLEIQRTEQGDSAMYLCASSPTSNNEQFFGPGTRLTVL.

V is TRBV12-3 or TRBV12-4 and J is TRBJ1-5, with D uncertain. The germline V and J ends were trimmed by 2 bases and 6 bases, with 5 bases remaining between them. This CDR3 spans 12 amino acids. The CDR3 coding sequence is TGTGCCAGCAGTTTATTAGCTCAGCCCCAGCATTTT. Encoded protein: CASSLLAQPQHF.

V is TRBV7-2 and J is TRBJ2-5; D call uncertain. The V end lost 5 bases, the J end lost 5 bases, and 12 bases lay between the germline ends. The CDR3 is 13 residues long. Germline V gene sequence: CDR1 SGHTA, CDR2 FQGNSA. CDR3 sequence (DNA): TGTGCCAGCAGCGTCGGACGTGCGGAGACCCAGTACTTC. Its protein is CASSVGRAETQYF.

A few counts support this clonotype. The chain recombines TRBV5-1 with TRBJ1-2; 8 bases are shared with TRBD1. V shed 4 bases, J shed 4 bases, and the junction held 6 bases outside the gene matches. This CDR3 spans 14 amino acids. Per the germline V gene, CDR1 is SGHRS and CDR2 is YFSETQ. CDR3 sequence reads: CASSRTGGIYGYTF. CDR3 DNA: TGCGCCAGCAGCCGCACAGGGGGTATCTATGGCTACACCTTC.

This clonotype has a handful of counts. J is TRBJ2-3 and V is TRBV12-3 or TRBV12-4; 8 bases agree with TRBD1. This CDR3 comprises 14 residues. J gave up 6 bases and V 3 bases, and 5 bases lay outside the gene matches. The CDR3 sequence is CASSFRTGIDTQYF. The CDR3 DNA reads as TGTGCCAGCAGTTTCAGGACAGGGATCGATACGCAGTATTTT.

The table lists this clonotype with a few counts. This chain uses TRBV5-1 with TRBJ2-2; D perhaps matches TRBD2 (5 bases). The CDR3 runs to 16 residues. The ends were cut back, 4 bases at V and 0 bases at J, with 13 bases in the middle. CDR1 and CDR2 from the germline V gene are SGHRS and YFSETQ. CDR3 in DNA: TGCGCCAGCAGCCCCCAATGGGAGTCGAACACCGGGGAGCTGTTTTTT. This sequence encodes CASSPQWESNTGELFF.

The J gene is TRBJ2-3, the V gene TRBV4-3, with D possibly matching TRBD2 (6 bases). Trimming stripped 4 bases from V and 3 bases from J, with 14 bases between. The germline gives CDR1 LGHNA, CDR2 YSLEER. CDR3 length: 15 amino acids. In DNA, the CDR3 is TGCGCCAGCAGCCGGGGCGGGATCAAGACAGATACGCAGTATTTT. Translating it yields CASSRGGIKTDTQYF.

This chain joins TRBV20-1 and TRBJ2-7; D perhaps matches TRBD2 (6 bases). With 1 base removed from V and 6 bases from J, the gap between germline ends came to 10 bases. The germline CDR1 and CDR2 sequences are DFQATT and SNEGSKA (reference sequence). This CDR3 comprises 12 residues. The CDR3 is CSARVEAGEQYF. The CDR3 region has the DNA TGCAGTGCTAGAGTAGAAGCGGGCGAGCAGTACTTC.

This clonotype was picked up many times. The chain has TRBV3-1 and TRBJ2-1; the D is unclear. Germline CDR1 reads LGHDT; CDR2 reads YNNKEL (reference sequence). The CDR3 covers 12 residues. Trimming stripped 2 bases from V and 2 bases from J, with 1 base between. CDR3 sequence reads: CASSQTYNEQFF. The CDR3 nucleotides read TGTGCCAGCAGCCAAACCTACAATGAGCAGTTCTTC.